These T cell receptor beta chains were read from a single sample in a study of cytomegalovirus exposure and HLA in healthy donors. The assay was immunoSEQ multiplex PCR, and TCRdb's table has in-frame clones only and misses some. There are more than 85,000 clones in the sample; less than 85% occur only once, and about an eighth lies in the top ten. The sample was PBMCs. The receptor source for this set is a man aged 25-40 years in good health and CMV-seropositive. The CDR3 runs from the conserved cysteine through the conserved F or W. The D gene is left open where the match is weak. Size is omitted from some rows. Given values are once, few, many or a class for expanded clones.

DNA: TGTGCCAGTAGTAGGACAGGGGGCGGCGACGAGCAGTACTTC; CDR3: CASSRTGGGDEQYF; size: NA; J: TRBJ2-7; length: 14; D: TRBD1; V: TRBV19
DNA: TGTGCCAGCAAGTACGAGGGAGGGACCGGGGAGCTGTTTTTT; CDR3: CASKYEGGTGELFF; size: NA; J: TRBJ2-2; length: 14; D: TRBD2; V: TRBV6-1
DNA: TGTGCCAGCAGCCCCGGACAGGGTGGTTCACCCCTCCACTTT; CDR3: CASSPGQGGSPLHF; size: NA; J: TRBJ1-6; length: 14; D: TRBD1; V: TRBV13
DNA: TGTGCCAGCAGCGACCAAAGGGGACAGGGAGAGGGCTACACCTTC; CDR3: CASSDQRGQGEGYTF; size: NA; J: TRBJ1-2; length: 15; D: TRBD1; V: TRBV6-6
DNA: TGTGCCAGCAGCCCGGGACTAGCGGGGGCGAAAACAGATACGCAGTATTTT; CDR3: CASSPGLAGAKTDTQYF; size: few; J: TRBJ2-3; length: 17; D: TRBD2; V: TRBV11-3
DNA: TGTGCCAGCAGTCAAGGGGGCTTCTATGGCTACACCTTC; CDR3: CASSQGGFYGYTF; size: NA; J: TRBJ1-2; length: 13; D: TRBD1; V: TRBV6-5
DNA: TGTGCCTGGAGTGTTAATAGTAACGCTGAAGCTTTCTTT; CDR3: CAWSVNSNAEAFF; size: once; J: TRBJ1-1; length: 13; D: NA; V: TRBV30
DNA: TGTGCCAGCCAAGGGACAACAGATACGCAGTATTTT; CDR3: CASQGTTDTQYF; size: few; J: TRBJ2-3; length: 12; D: NA; V: TRBV25-1
DNA: TGTGCCAGCAGCCCCCCGACAGGGGGCCCTGAAGCTTTCTTT; CDR3: CASSPPTGGPEAFF; size: NA; J: TRBJ1-1; length: 14; D: TRBD1; V: TRBV7-8
DNA: TGTGCCAGCAGCTTAGCGCACGTTAGCGGGAATGAGCAGTTCTTC; CDR3: CASSLAHVSGNEQFF; size: NA; J: TRBJ2-1; length: 15; D: TRBD2; V: TRBV7-2
DNA: TGTGCCAGCAGCCTCTTTCGGGGAGGTGACAATGAGCAGTTCTTC; CDR3: CASSLFRGGDNEQFF; size: NA; J: TRBJ2-1; length: 15; D: NA; V: TRBV4-2
DNA: TGCGCCAGCTACGCGGGGGGTAACGGGTACAATGAGCAGTTCTTC; CDR3: CASYAGGNGYNEQFF; size: NA; J: TRBJ2-1; length: 15; D: TRBD2; V: TRBV5-1
DNA: TGTGCCAGCAGTTCGAGGGACGAGCAGTACTTC; CDR3: CASSSRDEQYF; size: NA; J: TRBJ2-7; length: 11; D: NA; V: TRBV28
DNA: TGTGCCAGCAGCCCCTGGAGCCAGAGTTCCATGAACACTGAAGCTTTCTTT; CDR3: CASSPWSQSSMNTEAFF; size: NA; J: TRBJ1-1; length: 17; D: NA; V: TRBV7-8
DNA: TGTGCCTGGAGTGGGACGGGGGTAGTATCCTATAATTCACCCCTCCACTTT; CDR3: CAWSGTGVVSYNSPLHF; size: NA; J: TRBJ1-6; length: 17; D: NA; V: TRBV30
DNA: TGTGCCAGCAGCCCTAGATCCAGCGGGGTTCAGCGGAAGAGCTACGAGCAGTACTTC; CDR3: CASSPRSSGVQRKSYEQYF; size: NA; J: TRBJ2-7; length: 19; D: TRBD2; V: TRBV7-9
DNA: TGTGCCAGCAGCCAAGCGGGCTATAATTCACCCCTCCACTTT; CDR3: CASSQAGYNSPLHF; size: NA; J: TRBJ1-6; length: 14; D: NA; V: TRBV14
DNA: TGTGCCAGCAGACAACCGGGGGGGGAGTTCTTC; CDR3: CASRQPGGEFF; size: NA; J: TRBJ2-1; length: 11; D: TRBD2; V: TRBV6-5
DNA: TGTGCCAGCAGTTGGACTAGCGGGGGGGCCAGCTCCTACAATGAGCAGTTCTTC; CDR3: CASSWTSGGASSYNEQFF; size: NA; J: TRBJ2-1; length: 18; D: TRBD2; V: TRBV27
DNA: TGTGCCAGCAGTTTGGGCCTAGCGGGGCGCTACAATGAGCAGTTCTTC; CDR3: CASSLGLAGRYNEQFF; size: once; J: TRBJ2-1; length: 16; D: TRBD2; V: TRBV28
DNA: TGCGCCAGCAGCTTGGGACAGGAAGCCTACGAGCAGTACTTC; CDR3: CASSLGQEAYEQYF; size: NA; J: TRBJ2-7; length: 14; D: NA; V: TRBV5-1
DNA: TGTGCCAGCAGCTTGTTCGGGGAGACCCAGTACTTC; CDR3: CASSLFGETQYF; size: NA; J: TRBJ2-5; length: 12; D: NA; V: TRBV7-2
DNA: TGTGCCAGCAGCCCGGACGGGAGGCATTCTTCCTACGAGCAGTACTTC; CDR3: CASSPDGRHSSYEQYF; size: NA; J: TRBJ2-7; length: 16; D: TRBD2; V: TRBV7-8
DNA: TGCGCCAGCAGCCACCCACGGACAGGGGAGGACACCGGGGAGCTGTTTTTT; CDR3: CASSHPRTGEDTGELFF; size: NA; J: TRBJ2-2; length: 17; D: TRBD1; V: TRBV4-1
DNA: TGTGCCAGCAGTTCAGGACCGGGGGGGGAAGACAATCAGCCCCAGCATTTT; CDR3: CASSSGPGGEDNQPQHF; size: NA; J: TRBJ1-5; length: 17; D: NA; V: TRBV28
DNA: TGTGCCAGCCGACAGGGGCGGAATCAGCCCCAGCATTTT; CDR3: CASRQGRNQPQHF; size: NA; J: TRBJ1-5; length: 13; D: TRBD1; V: TRBV18
DNA: TGTGCCAGCAGCTCCCTGGGGGGGCCGATCCAAGAGACCCAGTACTTC; CDR3: CASSSLGGPIQETQYF; size: NA; J: TRBJ2-5; length: 16; D: NA; V: TRBV5-4
DNA: TGTGCCAGTACCCGACTAGCGGGAACCGGGGAGCTGTTTTTT; CDR3: CASTRLAGTGELFF; size: NA; J: TRBJ2-2; length: 14; D: TRBD2; V: TRBV19
DNA: TGTGCCAGTAGTCCCACAGGGGGAGGAAACACCATATATTTT; CDR3: CASSPTGGGNTIYF; size: NA; J: TRBJ1-3; length: 14; D: TRBD1; V: TRBV19
DNA: TGCGCCAGCAGCCCCGAGTCTGCGTTAAATCAGCCCCAGCATTTT; CDR3: CASSPESALNQPQHF; size: NA; J: TRBJ1-5; length: 15; D: NA; V: TRBV4-1